A selection of T cell receptor beta chains follows, all from one sample in a study of graft-versus-host responses after intestinal transplantation. Only in-frame clones appear in the TCRdb table, and some are missing; sequencing was by immunoSEQ multiplex PCR. The data contain some 110,000 clones, around 92% of them seen just once; the ten biggest clones take up roughly 1%. Their antigens remain unidentified. This sample comprised unstimulated CD8+ T cells sorted from spleen or lymph node cells, obtained before transplant. These receptors all come from a human donor who was the organ donor for an intestinal transplant. The conserved cysteine and the conserved F or W are not part of the CDR3 here. Clone size is stated in some rows and not others, as once, few, many or a class when expanded.

size | J | V | CDR3
NA | TRBJ2-5 | TRBV4-1 | ASSQKILAGGSETQY
NA | TRBJ2-1 | TRBV29-1 | SVETHSSSYNEQF
NA | TRBJ1-2 | TRBV27 | ASGGGDGYT
NA | TRBJ2-7 | TRBV13 | ASSSGGDYEQY
NA | TRBJ2-2 | TRBV4-3 | ASSPWTGSNTGELF
NA | TRBJ1-1 | TRBV6-5 | ASSRQGLNTEAF
NA | TRBJ1-2 | TRBV27 | ASSFGTGRGNGYT
NA | TRBJ1-1 | TRBV19 | ASSTSRTGYDTEAF
NA | TRBJ2-2 | TRBV6-1 | ASSEGGDRVTGELF
NA | TRBJ2-5 | TRBV4-2 | ASSQVGGGYEGETQY
NA | TRBJ2-3 | TRBV4-1 | ASSQGPGRSTDTQY
once | TRBJ1-2 | TRBV28 | AAHDSSFYGYT
NA | TRBJ2-1 | TRBV27 | ASSSGSYNEQF
NA | TRBJ2-7 | TRBV11-2 | ASSYNNRGYEQY
NA | TRBJ1-2 | TRBV27 | ASGPRGAMGYGYT
NA | TRBJ1-3 | TRBV6-1 | ASSEDRASGNTIY
NA | TRBJ2-1 | TRBV6-5 | ASTWTSGGYNEQF
NA | TRBJ1-4 | TRBV11-2 | ASSLDVGGKLF
NA | TRBJ2-7 | TRBV4-2 | ASSQDLAGGPYEQY
NA | TRBJ2-2 | TRBV19 | ASRTHTGELF
NA | TRBJ2-1 | TRBV9 | ASSLSPGLNEQF
NA | TRBJ2-5 | TRBV4-1 | ASSRGVGAETQY
NA | TRBJ2-1 | TRBV6-1 | ASNWGVGEQF
NA | TRBJ2-1 | TRBV29-1 | SVEMESPTLQQF
NA | TRBJ2-7 | TRBV19 | ASSTSGSYEQY
NA | TRBJ2-5 | TRBV13 | ASSFSLSSDSQETQY
NA | TRBJ2-7 | TRBV14 | ASSQDWADGSYEQY
NA | TRBJ2-7 | TRBV20-1 | SAVLDGEQY
NA | TRBJ1-2 | TRBV6-5 | ASSYGTGYGGYT
few | TRBJ2-5 | TRBV10-3 | AISESTTGGWSAQY
NA | TRBJ2-7 | TRBV5-6 | ASSGWRVDRAASYEQY
NA | TRBJ2-5 | TRBV7-2 | ASSPPSGNPGEQY
NA | TRBJ2-5 | TRBV9 | ASSAGYQETQY
NA | TRBJ2-1 | TRBV4-3 | ASSQEYSLLDDNEQF
NA | TRBJ1-5 | TRBV27 | ASSEGQGNQPQH
NA | TRBJ1-1 | TRBV28 | ASSENTGDIMNTEAF
few | TRBJ1-2 | TRBV6-6 | ASSPSHGLNYGYT
NA | TRBJ1-6 | TRBV27 | ASSLKGPTLSQNNSPLH
once | TRBJ2-3 | TRBV19 | ASIPGGGYTDTQY
NA | TRBJ2-1 | TRBV9 | ASSVGGKSEQF
NA | TRBJ2-7 | TRBV2 | ASSEGWDNSYEQY
NA | TRBJ2-1 | TRBV27 | ASSFGDPNEQF
NA | TRBJ1-4 | TRBV25-1 | ASSEPGGGGGEKLF
NA | TRBJ2-2 | TRBV6-1 | ASSEWVNTGELF
NA | TRBJ2-2 | TRBV4-1 | ASSQGTGFTGELF
NA | TRBJ1-5 | TRBV27 | ASSLGGLSNQPQH
NA | TRBJ1-5 | TRBV7-9 | ASSLHQPQH
NA | TRBJ2-1 | TRBV11-2 | ASSHGASWANEQF
NA | TRBJ2-7 | TRBV6-5 | ASSKTETYEQY
NA | TRBJ2-7 | TRBV18 | ASSPPDRPTYEQY
NA | TRBJ2-7 | TRBV7-8 | ASSLAIPQRADYEQY